Each of the 16 T cell receptor beta chains below was sequenced from the same sample in a study of cytomegalovirus exposure and HLA in healthy donors. Amplification used 60 Vbeta primers and 13 Jbeta primers. Sequencing used immunoSEQ multiplex PCR; TCRdb keeps in-frame clones, though not all of them. The sample holds over 100,000 clones, less than 85% seen once. Sample: PBMCs. These receptors were taken from a woman aged 35 to 49 in good health and CMV-seropositive.

This clone has only a few counts. The chain joins TRBV19 to TRBJ2-5; a possible D gene is TRBD1 (6 bases). V lost 7 bases to trimming and J lost 6 bases, with 15 bases between them. Germline V gene data show CDR1 as LNHDA and CDR2 as SQIVND (reference sequence). The CDR3 sequence is 13 residues long. The CDR3 bases are TGTGCCAGTACAACAGGGTTAGGGAAGACCCAGTACTTC. Encoded protein: CASTTGLGKTQYF.

The CDR3 region has the DNA TGTGCCAGCAGTTTAGTGGGGAGCTCTGGGGCCAACGTCCTGACTTTC. This gives the protein CASSLVGSSGANVLTF. This chain links TRBV28 with TRBJ2-6; possibly TRBD2 for D (5 bases). V shed 2 bases and J shed 0 bases, with 8 bases lying between them. The CDR3 is 16 amino acids. Germline V gene sequence: CDR1 MDHEN, CDR2 SYDVKM. The full variable domain, with the rest looked up from reference TRBV28 and TRBJ2-6, is DVKVTQSSRYLVKRTGEKVFLECVQDMDHENMFWYRQDPGLGLRLIYFSYDVKMKEKGDIPEGYSVSREKKERFSLILESASTNQTSMYLCASSLVGSSGANVLTFGAGSRLTVL.

This chain links TRBV7-2 with TRBJ2-7, with 8 bases matching TRBD2. There are 14 residues in the CDR3. CDR1 is SGHTA, CDR2 FQGNSA, per germline. V lost 5 bases to trimming and J lost 5 bases; unmatched junction nucleotides: 8. The CDR3 DNA is TGTGCCAGCAGCCCGGGGGCGGGGGGACACGAGCAGTACTTC. Its translation: CASSPGAGGHEQYF.

V usage is TRBV6-1 and J usage is TRBJ1-1, with D hard to call. Germline V CDR1 and CDR2: MNHNS, SASEGT. V gave up 3 bases and J gave up 1 base, with 9 bases separating them. This CDR3 spans 14 amino acids. The CDR3 DNA reads TGTGCCAGCAGTGATCTTGGCAGGAACACTGAAGCTTTCTTT. It codes for CASSDLGRNTEAFF.

The V and J genes are TRBV6-4 and TRBJ2-3; 12 nucleotides align to TRBD2. J gave up 4 bases and V 5 bases, and 7 bases lay outside the gene matches. From germline, CDR1 is MRHNA and CDR2 SNTAGT. The CDR3 extends over 16 amino acids. The CDR3 region has the DNA TGTGCCAGCAGTCTCACCGGGACTAGCGGGTCAGATACGCAGTATTTT. This encodes CASSLTGTSGSDTQYF.

This clone was seen a handful of times. This sequence joins TRBV4-3 and TRBJ2-5, with TRBD2 identical over 7 bases. The germline CDR1 and CDR2 sequences are LGHNA and YSLEER. This CDR3 comprises 19 residues. The V gene end was trimmed by 0 bases and the J gene end by 4 bases; junction bases not matched to a gene: 17. The CDR3 nucleotides are TGCGCCAGCAGCCAAGAAGGACCCGGAGCGGGGCTATCCCGAGAGACCCAGTACTTC. Translating it yields CASSQEGPGAGLSRETQYF.

This chain links TRBV9 with TRBJ1-1; no definite D call. There are 13 residues in the CDR3. Trimming stripped 0 bases from V and 8 bases from J, with 11 bases between. Germline CDR1 SGDLS, CDR2 YYNGEE. This CDR3 reads CASSVVPAGEAFF. DNA for the CDR3: TGTGCCAGCAGCGTAGTCCCGGCGGGCGAAGCTTTCTTT.

V is TRBV10-3 and J is TRBJ2-7, with 7 bases lining up with TRBD1. Trimming at V came to 6 bases and at J to 4 bases, leaving 9 bases not matched to a gene. Germline-derived CDR1 and CDR2 are ENHRY and SYGVKD. The CDR3 spans 14 residues. CDR3 residues: CAIRKIGTEYEQYF. CDR3 DNA: TGTGCCATCAGGAAGATCGGGACAGAGTACGAGCAGTACTTC.

The chain joins TRBV30 to TRBJ2-5, with TRBD2 identical over 7 bases. The ends lost 1 base at V and 5 bases at J; junction bases unmatched: 7. The CDR3 extends over 14 amino acids. CDR1 and CDR2 from the germline V gene are GTSNPN and SVGIG (reference sequence). The CDR3 region has the DNA TGTGCCTGGAGTGACTGGACTAGAAGGGAGACCCAGTACTTC. This sequence encodes CAWSDWTRRETQYF.

V and J are TRBV7-9 and TRBJ2-3; D not certain. With 8 bases removed from V and 0 bases from J, the gap between germline ends came to 6 bases. CDR1 SEHNR and CDR2 FQNEAQ come from the germline V gene (reference sequence). The CDR3 has 12 residues. The CDR3 DNA reads as TGTGCCAGCGCGGTCAGCACAGATACGCAGTATTTT. It is translated as CASAVSTDTQYF. The variable domain in full, completed from reference TRBV7-9 and TRBJ2-3, reads DTGVSQNPRHKITKRGQNVTFRCDPISEHNRLYWYRQTLGQGPEFLTYFQNEAQLEKSRLLSDRFSAERPKGSFSTLEIQRTEQGDSAMYLCASAVSTDTQYFGPGTRLTVL.

The CDR3 sequence: CASRDGGSGANVLTF. The CDR3 DNA is TGTGCCAGTAGGGACGGAGGATCTGGGGCCAACGTCCTGACTTTC. The rearrangement joins TRBV19 to TRBJ2-6; D is possibly TRBD2 (5 bases). Trimming left V 6 bases short and J 1 base short, with 10 bases between. The CDR3 length is 15 residues. The germline V gene encodes CDR1 LNHDA and CDR2 SQIVND (reference sequence). Full variable domain (rest looked up from reference TRBV19 and TRBJ2-6): DGGITQSPKYLFRKEGQNVTLSCEQNLNHDAMYWYRQDPGQGLRLIYYSQIVNDFQKGDIAEGYSVSREKKESFPLTVTSAQKNPTAFYLCASRDGGSGANVLTFGAGSRLTVL.

The chain joins TRBV7-9 to TRBJ2-5; 7 nucleotides line up with TRBD1. With V trimmed by 8 bases and J by 1 base, 4 bases remained unmatched. The CDR3 covers 13 residues. Germline assignment: CDR1 SEHNR and CDR2 FQNEAQ (reference sequence). CDR3 residues: CASFRTGQETQYF. The CDR3 nucleotides are TGTGCCAGCTTCCGGACAGGCCAAGAGACCCAGTACTTC.

The sample holds a few counts of this clone. The gene calls are TRBV6-6 and TRBJ2-7, with 8 bases matching TRBD2. V dropped 0 bases and J dropped 1; count of bases not matched to a gene: 5. Germline CDR1 and CDR2: MNHNY and SVGAGI (reference sequence). The CDR3 is made up of 16 amino acids. The CDR3 sequence is CASSYSKLAASYEQYF. The DNA for the CDR3 is TGTGCCAGCAGTTACTCGAAACTAGCGGCTTCCTACGAGCAGTACTTC.

The rearrangement uses TRBV28 and TRBJ1-1; possible D gene TRBD1, 5 bases. The CDR3 has 11 residues. The germline V and J ends were trimmed by 6 bases and 7 bases, with 9 bases remaining between them. The germline gives CDR1 MDHEN, CDR2 SYDVKM. CDR3 DNA: TGTGCCAGCAGGACAGCCCTTGAAGCTTTCTTT. Its protein is CASRTALEAFF.

This chain joins TRBV30 and TRBJ1-6; D may be TRBD1 (5 bases). This CDR3 region has 15 residues. The germline gives CDR1 GTSNPN, CDR2 SVGIG (reference sequence). V was shortened by 2 bases and J by 4 bases, with 12 bases between the two germline ends. Here the CDR3 DNA reads TGTGCCTGGAGTTCGAGCGGGGCGTATAATTCACCCCTCCACTTT. Its translation is CAWSSSGAYNSPLHF. Variable domain in full (rest from reference TRBV30 and TRBJ1-6): SQTIHQWPATLVQPVGSPLSLECTVEGTSNPNLYWYRQAAGRGLQLLFYSVGIGQISSEVPQNLSASRPQDRQFILSSKKLLLSDSGFYLCAWSSSGAYNSPLHFGNGTRLTVT.

The genes are TRBV7-2 and TRBJ1-2, with 12 positions matching TRBD1. The J segment lost 7 bases and the V segment lost 5 bases, leaving 8 bases of the junction unmatched. CDR3 length: 15 residues. Germline CDR1 and CDR2: SGHTA and FQGNSA. The CDR3 DNA is TGTGCCAGCAGCCTCCCGGGACAGGGGGCGTTTGGCTACACCTTC. This translates into CASSLPGQGAFGYTF. The entire variable domain, with the rest obtained from reference TRBV7-2 and TRBJ1-2, is as follows: GAGVSQSPSNKVTEKGKDVELRCDPISGHTALYWYRQSLGQGLEFLIYFQGNSAPDKSGLPSDRFSAERTGGSVSTLTIQRTQQEDSAVYLCASSLPGQGAFGYTFGSGTRLTVV.